The present T cell receptor (beta chain) was sequenced within a study of graft-versus-host responses after intestinal transplantation. Germline V gene data show CDR1 as LNHDA and CDR2 as SQIVND (reference sequence). The CDR3 loop spans 13 amino acids. V was cut by 9 bases and J by 0 bases, with 9 bases left in between. Measured with immunoSEQ multiplex PCR; TCRdb has only the in-frame clones, and not every one. This sample yields about 54,000 clones, of which roughly nine tenths are seen a single time; roughly 6% belongs to the top ten. Sequences were derived from PBMCs, sampled 650 to 680 days after intestinal transplant. This sequence was found in a human patient who received an intestinal transplant, so some T cells may come from the graft donor. The chain employs TRBV19 and TRBJ1-3; D is uncertain. CDR3 nucleotide sequence: TGTGCCAGCAAGAAAGTCTCTGGAAACACCATATATTTT. Protein: CASKKVSGNTIYF. The full variable domain, with the rest looked up from reference TRBV19 and TRBJ1-3, is DGGITQSPKYLFRKEGQNVTLSCEQNLNHDAMYWYRQDPGQGLRLIYYSQIVNDFQKGDIAEGYSVSREKKESFPLTVTSAQKNPTAFYLCASKKVSGNTIYFGEGSWLTVV.